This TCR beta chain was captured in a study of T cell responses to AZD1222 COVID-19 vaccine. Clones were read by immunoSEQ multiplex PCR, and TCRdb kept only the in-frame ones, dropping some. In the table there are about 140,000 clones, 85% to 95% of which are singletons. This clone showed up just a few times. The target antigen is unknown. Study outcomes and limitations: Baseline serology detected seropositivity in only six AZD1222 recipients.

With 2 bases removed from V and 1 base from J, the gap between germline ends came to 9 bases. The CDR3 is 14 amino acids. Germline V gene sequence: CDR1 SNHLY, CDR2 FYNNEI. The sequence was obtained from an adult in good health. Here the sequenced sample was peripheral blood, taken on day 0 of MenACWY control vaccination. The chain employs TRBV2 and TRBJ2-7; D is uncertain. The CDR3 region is CASSERAESYEQYF. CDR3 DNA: TGTGCCAGCAGTGAACGGGCGGAATCCTACGAGCAGTACTTC.